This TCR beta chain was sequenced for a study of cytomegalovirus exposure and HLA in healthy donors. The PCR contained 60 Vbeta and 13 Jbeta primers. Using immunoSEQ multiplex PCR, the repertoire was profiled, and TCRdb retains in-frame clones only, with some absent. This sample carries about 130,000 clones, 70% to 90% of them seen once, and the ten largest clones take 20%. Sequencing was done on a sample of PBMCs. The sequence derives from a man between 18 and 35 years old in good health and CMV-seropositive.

CDR3 nucleotide sequence: TGTGCCAGCAGCCACTCGCCGGGGTATAACTATGGCTACACCTTC. Protein sequence: CASSHSPGYNYGYTF. The J gene is TRBJ1-2, the V gene TRBV7-8, with no clear D. From germline, CDR1 is SGHVS and CDR2 FQNEAQ. The CDR3 covers 15 residues. V was clipped by 5 bases and J by 1 base, with 14 bases between them.